A single sample is the source of the 10 T cell receptor beta chains below, sequenced in a study of T cell responses to AZD1222 COVID-19 vaccine. Method: immunoSEQ multiplex PCR; TCRdb's copy keeps in-frame clones and lacks some. This sample has just over 80,000 clones; 85% to 90% occur once, and the top ten carry 5.7%. Sequenced material: peripheral blood, taken on day 0 of AZD1222 vaccination. These receptors came from an adult in good health.

The chain couples TRBV29-1 to TRBJ1-2; D is possibly TRBD1 (5 bases). Per the germline V gene, CDR1 is SQVTM and CDR2 is ANQGSEA. The V and J ends lost 4 bases and 13 bases respectively, with 19 bases between them. This CDR3 is 12 amino acids long. In DNA, the CDR3 is TGCAGCGTTGTCAATCCGGGACTAGGTGGCACCTTC. Its protein product is CSVVNPGLGGTF. The variable domain in full, completed from reference TRBV29-1 and TRBJ1-2, reads SAVISQKPSRDICQRGTSLTIQCQVDSQVTMMFWYRQQPGQSLTLIATANQGSEATYESGFVIDKFPISRPNLTFSTLTVSNMSPEDSSIYLCSVVNPGLGGTFGSGTRLTVV.

The chain links TRBV20-1 to TRBJ2-3; D call uncertain. Germline CDR1 and CDR2: DFQATT and SNEGSKA (reference sequence). CDR3 length: 12 amino acids. Trimming removed 3 bases at V and 3 bases at J, with 7 bases between. CDR3 region: CSASGTTDTQYF. The CDR3 DNA reads TGCAGTGCTAGTGGAACGACAGATACGCAGTATTTT.

The chain couples TRBV2 to TRBJ1-6; TRBD1 might be the D (5 bases). The CDR3 totals 15 residues. Trimming cost V 0 bases and J 7 bases, with 10 bases left between them. The germline gives CDR1 SNHLY, CDR2 FYNNEI. The CDR3 loop is CASSEAHRLNSPLHF. DNA of the CDR3: TGTGCCAGCAGTGAAGCGCACAGGCTCAATTCACCCCTCCACTTT.

The rearrangement joins TRBV4-1 to TRBJ1-4, with 8 bases that match TRBD1. The CDR3 extends over 15 amino acids. The ends lost 10 bases at V and 7 bases at J; junction bases unmatched: 14. Germline V lookup: CDR1 MGHRA, CDR2 YSYEKL. CDR3 in DNA: TGCGCCACCGGCCTGCCCGGGACAGGCGGTGAAAAACTGTTTTTT. Its protein product is CATGLPGTGGEKLFF.

V gene TRBV11-2 combines with J gene TRBJ1-1; 8 bases line up with TRBD1. CDR1 and CDR2 (germline): SGHAT, FQNNGV. The CDR3 loop spans 16 amino acids. J gave up 0 bases and V 5 bases, and 8 bases lay outside the gene matches. For the CDR3, the DNA is TGTGCCAGCAGCCTAGGACAGGGCGGGATGAACACTGAAGCTTTCTTT. This translates into CASSLGQGGMNTEAFF.

This clone appeared once. The chain links TRBV6-6 to TRBJ1-5; the D is unclear. Germline V CDR1 and CDR2: MNHNY, SVGAGI (reference sequence). The CDR3 sequence is 13 residues long. Trimming removed 5 bases at V and 6 bases at J, with 11 bases between. The CDR3 region is CASSPREGQPQHF. CDR3 nucleotides: TGTGCCAGCAGTCCGAGGGAGGGTCAGCCCCAGCATTTT.

The chain carries TRBV5-6 and TRBJ1-6; 8 bases agree with TRBD1. Germline V gives CDR1 SGHDT, CDR2 YYEEEE. The CDR3 loop spans 14 amino acids. Germline trimming cut 2 bases from V and 10 bases from J; bases unmatched to any gene: 5. CDR3 region: CASSLGTGGSPLHF. Written as DNA, the CDR3 is TGTGCCAGCAGCTTAGGTACAGGGGGATCACCCCTCCACTTT. The whole variable domain, remainder taken from reference TRBV5-6 and TRBJ1-6, is DAGVTQSPTHLIKTRGQQVTLRCSPKSGHDTVSWYQQALGQGPQFIFQYYEEEERQRGNFPDRFSGHQFPNYSSELNVNALLLGDSALYLCASSLGTGGSPLHFGNGTRLTVT.

The CDR3 region has the DNA TGTGCCAGCAGCCGACGGAAGAACACTGAAGCTTTCTTT. This sequence encodes CASSRRKNTEAFF. The chain is built from TRBV25-1 and TRBJ1-1; D call uncertain. The V and J ends lost 6 bases and 1 base respectively, with 9 bases between them. Per the germline V gene, CDR1 is MGHDK and CDR2 is SYGVNS. The length of the CDR3 is 13 residues.

This sequence joins TRBV27 and TRBJ1-6; 8 bases are shared with TRBD1. This CDR3 spans 14 amino acids. In germline, CDR1 is MNHEY, CDR2 SMNVEV (reference sequence). Trimming took 6 bases from V and 9 from J; bases not matched to a gene: 7. This CDR3 is CASRVGQGGSPLHF. Written as DNA, the CDR3 is TGTGCCAGCAGGGTCGGACAGGGAGGTTCACCCCTCCACTTT.

The J gene is TRBJ2-1, the V gene TRBV2; tentatively, D is TRBD1 (7 bases). The CDR3 length is 17 residues. V was trimmed by 3 bases and J by 1 base, leaving 16 bases between them. The germline gives CDR1 SNHLY, CDR2 FYNNEI. DNA for the CDR3: TGTGCCAGCAGTGATCAGTCGACAGGGAGGTCCTACAATGAGCAGTTCTTC. This encodes CASSDQSTGRSYNEQFF.